This TCR beta chain was found in a study of PD-L1 blockade in urothelial cancer. Study as a whole: Blood was analyzed 3 weeks (second dose) and 6 weeks after treatment start. Study conclusions and caveats: A below-median TCR clonality in blood before treatment predicted better survival.

Concerning this clone: Its target is not known.

Assay: immunoSEQ multiplex PCR; the TCRdb copy retains only in-frame clones and omits some. This sample has roughly 43,000 clones, with around 81% found just once. Noted time point: pretreatment peripheral blood. The ends were cut back, 3 bases at V and 3 bases at J, with 9 bases in the middle. CDR3 length: 13 residues. Per the germline V gene, CDR1 is SGHRS and CDR2 is YFSETQ. The J gene is TRBJ1-2, the V gene TRBV5-1; maybe TRBD1 (6 bases). The receptor was derived from a man aged 55-75 years with urothelial cancer. The specimen was PBMCs, collected around atezolizumab (anti-PD-L1) treatment. CDR3 DNA: TGCGCCAGCAGCTGGGAGGGGGACTATGGCTACACCTTC. Its protein product is CASSWEGDYGYTF.